This T cell receptor (beta chain) was identified during a study of regulatory T cells in long-lasting Graves disease. The V and J ends lost 4 bases and 7 bases, in that order; junction bases with no gene match: 11. Per the germline V gene, CDR1 is MDHEN and CDR2 is SYDVKM. The CDR3 covers 15 residues. Construction of the TCR beta libraries employed iRepertoire HTBI primers in conjunction with Arm-PCR of CDR3 regions. TCRdb called the multiplex PCR reads again in MiXCR, with one record for every CDR3 protein. The repertoire holds 250,000 to 300,000 distinct CDR3 sequences, 20% to 25% seen once, with 56% in the top ten. This clonotype was counted only a few times. What it recognizes is unknown. Time point: persistent/refractory GD, antithyroid drugs over 5 years with positive TRAb. With RNA extracted from PBMCs as input, the TCR library was made. Study conclusions and caveats: Fewer public clonotypes were shared by new patients (roughly 910) than by persistent patients (around 2,800). Newly diagnosed Graves' patients exceeded persistent ones in TCR diversity. TRBV28 was favored in persistent disease, as were TRBJ1-2 and TRBJ2-5. Having few samples may have compromised the accuracy.

Sequenced here: peripheral blood mononuclear cells (PBMCs), sampled when the disease was refractory, from a patient treated with antithyroid drugs. The V and J genes are TRBV28 and TRBJ2-7; the match to TRBD1 covers 9 bases. The sequence was obtained from a female donor with Graves disease. The CDR3 nucleotides read TGTGCCAGCAGTTCCCTGAACAGGGGGCTTAGGGAGCAGTACTTC. Protein sequence: CASSSLNRGLREQYF.